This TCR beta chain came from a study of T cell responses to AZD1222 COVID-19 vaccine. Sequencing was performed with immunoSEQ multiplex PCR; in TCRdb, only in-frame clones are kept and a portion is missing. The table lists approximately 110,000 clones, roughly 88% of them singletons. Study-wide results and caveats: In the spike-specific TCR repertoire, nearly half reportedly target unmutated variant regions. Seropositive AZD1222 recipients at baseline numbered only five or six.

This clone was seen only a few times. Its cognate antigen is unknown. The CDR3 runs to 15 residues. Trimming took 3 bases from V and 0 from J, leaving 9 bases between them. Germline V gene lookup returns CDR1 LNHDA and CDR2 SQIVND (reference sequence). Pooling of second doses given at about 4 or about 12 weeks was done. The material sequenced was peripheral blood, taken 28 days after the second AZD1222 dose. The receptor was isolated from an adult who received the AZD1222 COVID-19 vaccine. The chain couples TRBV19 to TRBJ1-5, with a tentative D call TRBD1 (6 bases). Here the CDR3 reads CASSIGQSSNQPQHF. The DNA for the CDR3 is TGTGCCAGTAGTATCGGACAGAGTAGCAATCAGCCCCAGCATTTT. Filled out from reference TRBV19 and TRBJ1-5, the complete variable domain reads DGGITQSPKYLFRKEGQNVTLSCEQNLNHDAMYWYRQDPGQGLRLIYYSQIVNDFQKGDIAEGYSVSREKKESFPLTVTSAQKNPTAFYLCASSIGQSSNQPQHFGDGTRLSIL.